The entry that follows covers one T cell receptor beta chain sequence. V lost 1 base, J lost 7 bases, and 4 bases stayed unmatched. The CDR3 is 14 residues long. Germline CDR1 SGDLS, CDR2 YYNGEE. Assay used: immunoSEQ multiplex PCR; TCRdb lists only in-frame clones, some missing. The sample records some 80,000 clones, roughly 83% being singletons. This entry comes from a study of OX40 agonist ivuxolimab in advanced cancers. V is TRBV9 and J is TRBJ2-1; 8 bases are shared with TRBD1. Source: CD4+ or CD8+ T cells sorted from blood, taken in a trial of the OX40 agonist ivuxolimab. The TCR originated in an adult with an advanced solid tumor such as melanoma, head and neck, liver or kidney cancer. CDR3 loop: CASSVQGARNEQFF. CDR3 DNA sequence: TGTGCCAGCAGCGTACAGGGGGCGCGGAATGAGCAGTTCTTC.